This T cell receptor beta chain was recovered during a study of T cells in Graves' hyperthyroidism and ophthalmopathy. The wider study: Blood from the periphery was taken at initial diagnosis, before any treatment. Findings and limits, study-wide: Most clonotypes expanded in thyroid above 0.001 were likewise present in blood.

These patients, aged 18 to 65, had recently diagnosed hyperthyroidism lasting under 2 months. The germline CDR1 and CDR2 sequences are ENHRY and SYGVKD. The CDR3 contains 16 residues. Details on this clonotype: Its specificity is not known. Compared with germline, one end of the junction differs, possibly owing to a read error.

TCR beta CDR3 regions were amplified from RNA transcripts. In the first-round RT-PCR of the TCR CDR3, the HTBI primer set was used. TCRdb re-called the multiplex PCR reads through MiXCR, storing one row per CDR3 protein. The sample carries under 350,000 distinct CDR3 sequences, 20% to 30% recorded once. The sequence was obtained from a man aged 35 to 55 with Graves' hyperthyroidism that later progressed to Graves' ophthalmopathy. V usage is TRBV10-3 and J usage is TRBJ1-5; the match to TRBD1 covers 8 bases. Sequencing was done on a sample of blood. The CDR3, as DNA: TGTGTCATCATGGCCGGGACAGGAGGTCTAAATCAGCCCCAGCATTTC. Its translation: CVIMAGTGGLNQPQHF.